Listed here are 2 T cell receptor beta chains from one sample, sequenced in a study of blood T cell repertoires in COVID-19. Repertoires were generated with immunoSEQ multiplex PCR, while TCRdb's copy carries only in-frame clones and drops some. The repertoire consists of under 450,000 clones, with about 90% occurring once and the leading ten covering 1% to 1.5%. Material for sequencing was PBMCs or T cells enriched from blood (not recorded which). The receptor set was obtained from a man aged 25-45 years who had recovered from COVID-19.

The V gene is TRBV19, the J gene TRBJ1-1; D might be TRBD1 (6 bases). The V end lost 1 base, the J end lost 10 bases, and 22 bases lay between the germline ends. CDR1 and CDR2 from the germline V gene are LNHDA and SQIVND (reference sequence). The CDR3 runs 16 residues. CDR3 residues: CASSIGSFGQLVGAFF. The CDR3 DNA reads as TGTGCCAGTAGTATAGGATCTTTCGGACAGCTGGTGGGAGCTTTCTTT.

This chain joins TRBV5-6 and TRBJ2-1; D is ambiguous. The CDR3 has 12 amino acids. CDR1 SGHDT and CDR2 YYEEEE come from the germline V gene. Trimming cost V 4 bases and J 6 bases, with 8 bases left between them. The CDR3 coding sequence is TGTGCCAGCAGCCACCTCGGCAATGAGCAGTTCTTC. Translation: CASSHLGNEQFF.